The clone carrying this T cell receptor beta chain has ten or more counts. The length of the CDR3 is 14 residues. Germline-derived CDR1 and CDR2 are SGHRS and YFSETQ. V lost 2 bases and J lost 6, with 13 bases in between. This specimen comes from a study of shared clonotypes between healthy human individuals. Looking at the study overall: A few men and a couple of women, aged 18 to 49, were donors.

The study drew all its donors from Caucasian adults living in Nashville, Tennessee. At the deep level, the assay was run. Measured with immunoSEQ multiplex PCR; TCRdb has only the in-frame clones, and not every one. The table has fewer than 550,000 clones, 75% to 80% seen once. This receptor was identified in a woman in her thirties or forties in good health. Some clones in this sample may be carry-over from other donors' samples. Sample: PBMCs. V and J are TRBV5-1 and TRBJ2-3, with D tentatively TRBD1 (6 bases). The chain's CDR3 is CASSFNLQGDTQYF. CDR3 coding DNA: TGCGCCAGCAGCTTTAATCTACAGGGTGATACGCAGTATTTT.